This TCR beta chain was found in a study of response to subunit inactivated influenza vaccine (dated 2018 in TCRdb). Regarding the complete study: Deep quantitative profiling of the T cell receptor repertoire was used in the study to follow responses to a trivalent subunit inactivated influenza vaccine.

This clonotype was observed a few times. It has no known antigen specificity. Qualities for individual bases were not recorded, and no much larger clone is one base off. The paper as a whole reports these results and caveats: The authors proposed that each seasonal influenza vaccination may bring in only a limited number of new T cells.

The method was RT-PCR. The instrument given in TCRdb is Illumina HiSeq 2500. Through fastp at Q25 and MiXCR, TCRdb rebuilt clones from the public reads, retaining in-frame beta chains. Rows with a matching CDR3 protein are joined into one entry that keeps the most common DNA and genes. The sample table contains 500,000 or so distinct CDR3 sequences; only one count was recorded for 15% to 20% of them. The top ten clones comprise roughly 3.1% of the sample. V is clipped by 1 base and J by 2 bases, and the sequence between their germline boundaries is 10 bases long. The CDR3 runs 15 amino acids, cysteine and phenylalanine included. Only CDR3 DNA is held: 45 bases, read in frame from base 1. CDR1 SEHNR and CDR2 FQNEAQ were looked up in the germline V gene (reference sequence).

The chain is encoded by TRBV7-9 joined to TRBJ2-3, with no confident D gene call. This receptor was taken from a man between 50 and 75 years old who received an inactivated influenza vaccine. Donor details come from another sample of the same person, matched by shared clones. Here the sequenced sample was CD4+ T cells sorted from PBMCs, taken less than 25 months after vaccination. This receptor has the CDR3 CASSLGGRFTDTQYF. The sequenced DNA is TGTGCCAGCAGCTTAGGGGGAAGATTCACAGATACGCAGTATTTT.